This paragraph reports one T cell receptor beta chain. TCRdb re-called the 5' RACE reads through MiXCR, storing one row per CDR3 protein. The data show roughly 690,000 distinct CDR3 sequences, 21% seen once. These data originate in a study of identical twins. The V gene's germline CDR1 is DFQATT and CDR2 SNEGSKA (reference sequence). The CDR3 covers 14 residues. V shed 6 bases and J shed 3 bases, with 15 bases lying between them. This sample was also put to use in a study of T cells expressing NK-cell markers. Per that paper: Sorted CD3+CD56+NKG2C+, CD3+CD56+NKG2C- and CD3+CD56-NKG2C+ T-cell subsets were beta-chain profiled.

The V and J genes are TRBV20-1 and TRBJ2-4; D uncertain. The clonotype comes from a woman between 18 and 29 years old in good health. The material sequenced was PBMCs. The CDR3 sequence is CSASYRNHKNIQYF. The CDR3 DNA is TGCAGTGCCAGTTATCGCAATCACAAAAACATTCAGTACTTC.